This passage covers 25 T cell receptor beta chains from one sample sequenced in a study of T cell repertoires in cytomegalovirus infection. Each CDR3 protein gets one entry after TCRdb re-called the reads with MiXCR. The sample consists of some 270,000 distinct CDR3 sequences, approximately 15% of them appearing once. Sequencing was performed on CD8+ T cells from PBMCs. Every receptor here comes from a human donor in good health (CMV status not recorded). Some clones in this sample may be carry-over from other donors' samples.

In its sample, this clonotype was seen many times. Here the CDR3 DNA reads TGTGCCAGCAGCTCAACCGGGACAGGACGTTTGGGAAAACTGTTTTTT. It encodes CASSSTGTGRLGKLFF. The rearrangement links TRBV7-9 to TRBJ1-4, with 8 bases that match TRBD1. Germline V gene lookup returns CDR1 SEHNR and CDR2 FQNEAQ (reference sequence). V was pared by 4 bases and J by 10 bases, with 14 bases of the junction left unmatched. The CDR3 totals 16 residues.

This chain joins TRBV20-1 and TRBJ1-2; D possibly corresponds to TRBD1 (6 bases). Germline lookup yields CDR1 DFQATT and CDR2 SNEGSKA (reference sequence). The V end lost 4 bases, the J end lost 5 bases, and 17 bases lay between the germline ends. The CDR3 loop spans 14 amino acids. CDR3 DNA: TGCAGTGCTAAAGAACAGGGCGGGGGGTATGGCTACACCTTC. It is translated as CSAKEQGGGYGYTF.

This clonotype has only a few counts. J is TRBJ2-3 and V is TRBV13, with D unresolved. This CDR3 has 14 residues. Germline values: CDR1 PRHDT, CDR2 FYEKMQ (reference sequence). V lost 5 bases to trimming and J lost 8 bases, with 17 bases between them. The CDR3 region is CASSDTQSAFTQYF. The DNA for the CDR3 is TGTGCCAGCAGCGACACCCAGTCGGCTTTTACGCAGTATTTT.

The chain joins TRBV6-2 or TRBV6-3 to TRBJ2-3, with D possibly matching TRBD1 (6 bases). V lost 6 bases and J lost 4, with 11 bases in between. The CDR3 has 13 amino acids. CDR1 and CDR2 (germline): MNHEY, SVGEGT. The CDR3 sequence: CASRYRVSDTQYF. The CDR3 DNA reads TGTGCCAGCAGGTACAGGGTTTCAGATACGCAGTATTTT.

This sequence joins TRBV7-9 and TRBJ2-5; 7 bases align to TRBD2. The CDR3 sequence is 16 residues long. Germline-derived CDR1 and CDR2 are SEHNR and FQNEAQ (reference sequence). The J segment lost 2 bases and the V segment lost 6 bases, leaving 12 bases of the junction unmatched. The CDR3 here is CASSSGSGLLQETQYF. In DNA form, the CDR3 reads TGTGCCAGCAGTAGCGGATCGGGACTACTACAAGAGACCCAGTACTTC.

This clonotype occurred a few times. The chain links TRBV19 to TRBJ1-5, with D hard to call. V lost 3 bases to trimming and J lost 1 base, with 10 bases between them. CDR1 LNHDA and CDR2 SQIVND come from the germline V gene (reference sequence). The CDR3 is 15 residues long. Here the CDR3 reads CASSMYGHSNQPQHF. The CDR3 DNA sequence: TGTGCCAGTAGTATGTATGGTCACAGCAATCAGCCCCAGCATTTT.

Only a few counts were recorded for this clonotype. This chain joins TRBV27 and TRBJ1-1; no definite D call. This CDR3 region has 14 residues. Trimming shortened V by 3 bases and J by 0 bases, and 8 bases separated the two germline ends. Germline V gene data show CDR1 as MNHEY and CDR2 as SMNVEV (reference sequence). The CDR3 loop is CASSFYGVNTEAFF. The DNA for the CDR3 is TGTGCCAGCAGTTTCTACGGGGTGAACACTGAAGCTTTCTTT.

This clonotype has just a few counts. The chain combines TRBV28 with TRBJ2-5, with D perhaps TRBD2 (5 bases). The CDR3 loop spans 18 amino acids. Looked up from germline, CDR1 is MDHEN and CDR2 is SYDVKM. V shed 2 bases and J shed 4 bases, with 23 bases lying between them. CDR3 in amino acids: CASSLRPGTVQPRETQYF. Here the CDR3 DNA reads TGTGCCAGCAGTTTAAGGCCGGGAACAGTTCAGCCCCGAGAGACCCAGTACTTC.

This clonotype was picked up many times. Sequence at one end of the junction differs from germline and may be a read error. This chain links TRBV5-1 with TRBJ2-7; D call uncertain. The CDR3 has 13 amino acids. Germline lookup yields CDR1 SGHRS and CDR2 YFSETQ. CDR3 coding DNA: TGTGCCAGCAGCTTAGTCGGCAGCTACGAGCAGTACTTC. This gives the protein CASSLVGSYEQYF.

This clonotype has a count of ten or more. The chain employs TRBV6-2 or TRBV6-3 and TRBJ1-5; 9 nucleotides match TRBD1. V lost 6 bases to trimming and J lost 7 bases; unmatched junction nucleotides: 7. This CDR3 region has 14 residues. The germline CDR1 and CDR2 sequences are MNHEY and SVGEGT. CDR3 in amino acids: CASRDRGEVQPQHF. The CDR3 nucleotides read TGTGCCAGCAGGGACAGGGGCGAAGTCCAGCCCCAGCATTTT.

The rearrangement uses TRBV6-6 and TRBJ1-5; D is possibly TRBD1 (5 bases). Germline CDR1 and CDR2: MNHNY and SVGAGI (reference sequence). The CDR3 has 15 residues. With 5 bases removed from V and 2 bases from J, the gap between germline ends came to 13 bases. In DNA form, the CDR3 reads TGTGCCAGCAGTGTACCGGGAGGGGGCAATCAGCCCCAGCATTTT. The encoded protein is CASSVPGGGNQPQHF.

This clonotype occurred a few times. This chain uses TRBV7-9 with TRBJ2-1; 8 bases fit TRBD2. Losses at the gene ends were 5 bases for V and 6 bases for J; bases not matched to a gene: 12. Germline assignment: CDR1 SEHNR and CDR2 FQNEAQ (reference sequence). The CDR3 has 16 residues. The CDR3 coding sequence is TGTGCCAGCAGCCCGCGACTAGCGAATTCGTTCAATGAGCAGTTCTTC. It is translated as CASSPRLANSFNEQFF.

This clonotype was detected ten times or more. The rearrangement joins TRBV7-8 to TRBJ2-3; no reliable D call. Germline V gene data show CDR1 as SGHVS and CDR2 as FQNEAQ. The V end was cut by 1 base, the J end by 5 bases, with 13 bases between. This CDR3 is built from 15 residues. In nucleotides, the CDR3 is TGTGCCAGCAGCTTAGTTGATTCCACACGAGATACGCAGTATTTT. Its protein is CASSLVDSTRDTQYF.

Details on this clonotype: At one end, the junction sequence differs from germline, possibly due to a read error. The CDR3 sequence is CASSLEEGRRSF. In DNA form, the CDR3 reads TGTGCCAGCAGCTTGGAGGAGGGCAGGCGGAGCTTC. This chain links TRBV7-9 with TRBJ2-7; D might be TRBD2 (6 bases). Germline CDR1 reads SEHNR; CDR2 reads FQNEAQ (reference sequence). The CDR3 totals 12 residues. The complete variable domain, with remaining parts taken from reference TRBV7-9 and TRBJ2-7, reads DTGVSQNPRHKITKRGQNVTFRCDPISEHNRLYWYRQTLGQGPEFLTYFQNEAQLEKSRLLSDRFSAERPKGSFSTLEIQRTEQGDSAMYLCASSLEEGRRSFGPGTRLTVT.

This clonotype was counted at least ten times. The CDR3 loop is CASSFSAEARSGNTIYF. CDR3 DNA sequence: TGTGCCAGCAGTTTTTCCGCAGAAGCCCGCTCTGGAAACACCATATATTTT. The chain couples TRBV28 to TRBJ1-3, with D hard to call. CDR3 size: 17 residues. Trimming cost V 3 bases and J 0 bases, with 15 bases left between them. CDR1 and CDR2 (germline): MDHEN, SYDVKM.

This clonotype was seen a few times. This chain joins TRBV12-3 or TRBV12-4 and TRBJ2-1, with 9 nucleotides matching TRBD2. V was clipped by 2 bases and J by 4 bases; unmatched bases: 6. The CDR3 consists of 16 residues. In DNA, the CDR3 is TGTGCCAGCAGTTTATTAGTTCTAGCGGGATACAATGAGCAGTTCTTC. Amino acids: CASSLLVLAGYNEQFF.

The V call is TRBV29-1, the J call TRBJ2-7, with 7 bases that match TRBD1. Germline loops: CDR1 SQVTM, CDR2 ANQGSEA. V was clipped by 7 bases and J by 0 bases; unmatched bases: 9. The CDR3 runs 14 residues. The CDR3 nucleotides are TGCAGCGCCGCCGGGACAGAAAGCTCCTACGAGCAGTACTTC. Translated: CSAAGTESSYEQYF.

This clonotype has more than one count but fewer than ten. The chain employs TRBV13 and TRBJ2-7, with a tentative D call TRBD1 (5 bases). V was cut by 4 bases and J by 5 bases, with 18 bases left in between. This CDR3 contains 15 residues. CDR1 and CDR2 from the germline V gene are PRHDT and FYEKMQ (reference sequence). DNA for the CDR3: TGTGCCAGCAGCTACGTAGGGGCAGGGTGGCACGAGCAGTACTTC. This codes for CASSYVGAGWHEQYF. The complete variable domain, with remaining parts taken from reference TRBV13 and TRBJ2-7, reads AAGVIQSPRHLIKEKRETATLKCYPIPRHDTVYWYQQGPGQDPQFLISFYEKMQSDKGSIPDRFSAQQFSDYHSELNMSSLELGDSALYFCASSYVGAGWHEQYFGPGTRLTVT.

This clonotype appeared many times. The gene calls are TRBV7-6 and TRBJ2-7, with 10 bases that match TRBD2. The CDR3 runs to 14 residues. With 5 bases clipped from V and 6 bases from J, the junction kept 7 bases outside the gene matches. Germline V CDR1 and CDR2: SGHVS, FNYEAQ. This CDR3 is CASSPRLAGSEQYF. For the CDR3, the DNA is TGTGCCAGCAGCCCCAGACTAGCGGGTTCCGAGCAGTACTTC.

J is TRBJ1-3 and V is TRBV7-9; D remains unclear. Germline loops: CDR1 SEHNR, CDR2 FQNEAQ (reference sequence). The CDR3 covers 14 residues. The V end was cut by 3 bases, the J end by 0 bases, with 6 bases between. The CDR3 DNA reads as TGTGCCAGCAGCTTCGCAGACTCTGGAAACACCATATATTTT. It encodes CASSFADSGNTIYF.

This clonotype was counted only a few times. J is TRBJ2-4 and V is TRBV20-1; TRBD2 matches 13 bases. Germline V lookup: CDR1 DFQATT, CDR2 SNEGSKA (reference sequence). This CDR3 spans 17 amino acids. The J segment lost 7 bases and the V segment lost 3 bases, leaving 12 bases of the junction unmatched. CDR3 in DNA: TGCAGTGCTAGGGTGACGGGACTAGCGGGGCAAAAGAACATTCAGTACTTC. It is translated as CSARVTGLAGQKNIQYF.

This clonotype was recorded at least ten times. The rearrangement links TRBV7-2 to TRBJ1-5; unclear D gene. V lost 2 bases, J lost 3 bases, and 5 bases lay in between. The CDR3 spans 13 residues. The germline V gene encodes CDR1 SGHTA and CDR2 FQGNSA. The CDR3 loop reads CASSLWPNQPQHF. The CDR3 DNA sequence: TGTGCCAGCAGCTTATGGCCCAATCAGCCCCAGCATTTT.

The V and J genes are TRBV29-1 and TRBJ2-5; 14 bases fit TRBD2. J was trimmed by 2 bases and V by 4 bases; bases with no gene match: 3. This CDR3 is 15 amino acids long. Germline CDR1 reads SQVTM; CDR2 reads ANQGSEA. The CDR3 here is CSVVTSGGAQETQYF. DNA for the CDR3: TGCAGCGTTGTGACTAGCGGGGGGGCACAAGAGACCCAGTACTTC.

CDR3 sequence (DNA): TGCGCCAGCAGCCAGGGGGACAGAGGCTCCTACGAGCAGTACTTC. Protein: CASSQGDRGSYEQYF. The chain couples TRBV4-1 to TRBJ2-7; 7 positions match TRBD1. The V segment lost 3 bases and the J segment 0 bases; nucleotides outside the gene matches: 5. The germline V gene encodes CDR1 MGHRA and CDR2 YSYEKL. The length of the CDR3 is 15 residues.

The CDR3 sequence: CASSFGGPLYEQYF. CDR3 nucleotide sequence: TGTGCCAGCAGTTTCGGGGGGCCTTTATACGAGCAGTACTTC. The chain employs TRBV12-3 or TRBV12-4 and TRBJ2-7; a weak D match, TRBD2 (7 bases). The V gene lost 3 bases and the J gene lost 4 bases, with 13 bases spanning the gap. The CDR3 is 14 residues long.